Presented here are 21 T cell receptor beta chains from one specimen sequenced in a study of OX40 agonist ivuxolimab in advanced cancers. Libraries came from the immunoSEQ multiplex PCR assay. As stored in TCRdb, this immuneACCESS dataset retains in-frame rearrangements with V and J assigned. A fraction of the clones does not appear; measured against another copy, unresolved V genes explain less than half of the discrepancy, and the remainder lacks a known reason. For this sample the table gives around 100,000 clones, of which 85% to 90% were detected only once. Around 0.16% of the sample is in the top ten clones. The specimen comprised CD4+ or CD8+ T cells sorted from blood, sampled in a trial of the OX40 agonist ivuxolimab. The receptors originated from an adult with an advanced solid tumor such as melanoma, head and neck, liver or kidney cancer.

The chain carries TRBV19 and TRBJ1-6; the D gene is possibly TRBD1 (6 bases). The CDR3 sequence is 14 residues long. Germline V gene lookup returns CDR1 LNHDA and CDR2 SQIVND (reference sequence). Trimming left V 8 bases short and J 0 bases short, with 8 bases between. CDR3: CASAQGSYNSPLHF. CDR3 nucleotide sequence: TGTGCCAGTGCACAGGGCTCCTATAATTCACCCCTCCACTTT. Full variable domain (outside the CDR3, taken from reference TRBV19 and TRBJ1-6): DGGITQSPKYLFRKEGQNVTLSCEQNLNHDAMYWYRQDPGQGLRLIYYSQIVNDFQKGDIAEGYSVSREKKESFPLTVTSAQKNPTAFYLCASAQGSYNSPLHFGNGTRLTVT.

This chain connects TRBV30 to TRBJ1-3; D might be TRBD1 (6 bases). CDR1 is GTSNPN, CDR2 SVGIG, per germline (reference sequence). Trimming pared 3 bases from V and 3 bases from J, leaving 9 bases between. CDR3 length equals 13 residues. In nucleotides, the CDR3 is TGTGCCTGGAGCCAGGGGTTTGGAAACACCATATATTTT. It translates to CAWSQGFGNTIYF.

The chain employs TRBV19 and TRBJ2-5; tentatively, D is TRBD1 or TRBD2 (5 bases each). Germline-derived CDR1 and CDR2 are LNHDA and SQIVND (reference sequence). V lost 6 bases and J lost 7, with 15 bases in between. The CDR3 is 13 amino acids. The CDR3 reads CASRGDPRGTQYF. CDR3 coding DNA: TGTGCCAGTAGGGGGGACCCACGGGGGACCCAGTACTTC.

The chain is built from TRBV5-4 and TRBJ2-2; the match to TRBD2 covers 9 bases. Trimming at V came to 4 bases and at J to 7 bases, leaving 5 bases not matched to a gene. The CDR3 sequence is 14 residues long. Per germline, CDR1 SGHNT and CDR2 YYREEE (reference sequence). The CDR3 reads CASSQRLADGELFF. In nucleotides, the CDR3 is TGTGCCAGCAGCCAGAGACTAGCGGACGGGGAGCTGTTTTTT. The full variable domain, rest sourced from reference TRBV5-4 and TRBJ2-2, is ETGVTQSPTHLIKTRGQQVTLRCSSQSGHNTVSWYQQALGQGPQFIFQYYREEENGRGNFPPRFSGLQFPNYSSELNVNALELDDSALYLCASSQRLADGELFFGEGSRLTVL.

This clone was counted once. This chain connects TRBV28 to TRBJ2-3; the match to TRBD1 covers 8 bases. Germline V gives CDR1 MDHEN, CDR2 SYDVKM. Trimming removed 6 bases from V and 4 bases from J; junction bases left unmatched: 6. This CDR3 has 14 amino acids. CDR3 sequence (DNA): TGTGCCAGCAGCCGAACGACAGGGGCAGATACGCAGTATTTT. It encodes CASSRTTGADTQYF.

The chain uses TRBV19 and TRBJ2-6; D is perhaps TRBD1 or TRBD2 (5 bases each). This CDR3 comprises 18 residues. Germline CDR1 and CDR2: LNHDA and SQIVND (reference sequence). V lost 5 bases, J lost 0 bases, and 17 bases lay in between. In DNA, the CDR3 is TGTGCCAGTAGTCTGCCGGTTGGGGGTGGCTCTGGGGCCAACGTCCTGACTTTC. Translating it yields CASSLPVGGGSGANVLTF.

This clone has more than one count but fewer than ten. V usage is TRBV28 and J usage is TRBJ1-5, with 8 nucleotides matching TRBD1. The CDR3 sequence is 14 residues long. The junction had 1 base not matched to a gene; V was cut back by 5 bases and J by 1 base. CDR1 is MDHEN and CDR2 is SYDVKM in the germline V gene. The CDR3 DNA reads TGTGCCAGCAGTCGACAGGGGAGCAATCAGCCCCAGCATTTT. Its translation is CASSRQGSNQPQHF.

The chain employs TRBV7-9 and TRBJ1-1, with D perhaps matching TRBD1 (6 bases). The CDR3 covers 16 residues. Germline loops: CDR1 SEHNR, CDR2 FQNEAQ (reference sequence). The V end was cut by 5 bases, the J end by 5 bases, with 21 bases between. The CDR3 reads CASSPWLSAGETEAFF. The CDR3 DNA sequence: TGTGCCAGCAGCCCCTGGCTATCGGCAGGGGAAACTGAAGCTTTCTTT. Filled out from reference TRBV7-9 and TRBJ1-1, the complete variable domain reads DTGVSQNPRHKITKRGQNVTFRCDPISEHNRLYWYRQTLGQGPEFLTYFQNEAQLEKSRLLSDRFSAERPKGSFSTLEIQRTEQGDSAMYLCASSPWLSAGETEAFFGQGTRLTVV.

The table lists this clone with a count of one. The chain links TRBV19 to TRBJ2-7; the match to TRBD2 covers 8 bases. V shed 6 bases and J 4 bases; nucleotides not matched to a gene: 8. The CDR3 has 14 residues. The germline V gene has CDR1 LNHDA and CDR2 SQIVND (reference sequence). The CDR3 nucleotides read TGTGCCAGTAGGCAGGCGGGAGGAGTATACGAGCAGTACTTC. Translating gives CASRQAGGVYEQYF.

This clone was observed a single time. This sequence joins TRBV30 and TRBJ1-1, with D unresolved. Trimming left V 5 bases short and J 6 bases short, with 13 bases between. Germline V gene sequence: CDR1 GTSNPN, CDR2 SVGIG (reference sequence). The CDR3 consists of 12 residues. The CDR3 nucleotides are TGTGCCTGGGGTTCACGCAACTCTGAAGCTTTCTTT. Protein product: CAWGSRNSEAFF.

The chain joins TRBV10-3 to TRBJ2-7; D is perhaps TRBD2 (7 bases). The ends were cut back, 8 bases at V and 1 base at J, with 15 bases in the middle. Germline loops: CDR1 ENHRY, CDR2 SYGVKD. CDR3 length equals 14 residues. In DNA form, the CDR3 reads TGTGCCATCCAATTGGGGGGGGCATCCTACGAGCAGTACTTC. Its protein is CAIQLGGASYEQYF.

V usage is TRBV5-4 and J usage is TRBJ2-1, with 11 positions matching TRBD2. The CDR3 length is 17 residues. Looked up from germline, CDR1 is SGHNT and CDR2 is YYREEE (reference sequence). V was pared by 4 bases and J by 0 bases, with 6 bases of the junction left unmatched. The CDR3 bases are TGTGCCAGCAGCCCCCGGACTAGCGGGTCCTCCTACAATGAGCAGTTCTTC. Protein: CASSPRTSGSSYNEQFF.

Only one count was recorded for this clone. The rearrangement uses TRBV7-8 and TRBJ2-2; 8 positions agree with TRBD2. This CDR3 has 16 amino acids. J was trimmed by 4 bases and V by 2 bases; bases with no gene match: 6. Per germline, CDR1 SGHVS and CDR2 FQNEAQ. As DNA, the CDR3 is TGTGCCAGCAGCTTATACGGGGGGGCCGTCACCGGGGAGCTGTTTTTT. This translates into CASSLYGGAVTGELFF.

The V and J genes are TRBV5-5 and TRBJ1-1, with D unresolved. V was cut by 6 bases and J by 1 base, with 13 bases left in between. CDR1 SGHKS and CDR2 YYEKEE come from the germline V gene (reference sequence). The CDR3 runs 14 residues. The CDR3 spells CASNPSASNTEAFF. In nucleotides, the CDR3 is TGTGCCAGCAACCCATCGGCGTCGAACACTGAAGCTTTCTTT.

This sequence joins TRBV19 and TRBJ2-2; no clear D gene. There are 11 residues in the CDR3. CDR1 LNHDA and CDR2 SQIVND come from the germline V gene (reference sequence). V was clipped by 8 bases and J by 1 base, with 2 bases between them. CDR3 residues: CASGNTGELFF. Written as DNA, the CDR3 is TGTGCCAGTGGGAACACCGGGGAGCTGTTTTTT.

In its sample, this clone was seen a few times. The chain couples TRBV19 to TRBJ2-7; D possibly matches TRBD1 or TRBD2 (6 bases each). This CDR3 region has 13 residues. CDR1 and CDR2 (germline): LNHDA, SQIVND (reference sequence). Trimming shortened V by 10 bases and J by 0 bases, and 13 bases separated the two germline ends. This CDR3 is CATRGASSYEQYF. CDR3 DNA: TGTGCCACTAGGGGGGCCAGCTCCTACGAGCAGTACTTC.

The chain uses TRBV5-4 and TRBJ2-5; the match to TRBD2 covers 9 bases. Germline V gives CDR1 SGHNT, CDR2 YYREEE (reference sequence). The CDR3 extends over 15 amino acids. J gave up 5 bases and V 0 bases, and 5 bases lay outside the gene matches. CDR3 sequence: CASSLEGLALETQYF. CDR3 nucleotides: TGTGCCAGCAGCTTGGAGGGACTAGCTCTTGAGACCCAGTACTTC.

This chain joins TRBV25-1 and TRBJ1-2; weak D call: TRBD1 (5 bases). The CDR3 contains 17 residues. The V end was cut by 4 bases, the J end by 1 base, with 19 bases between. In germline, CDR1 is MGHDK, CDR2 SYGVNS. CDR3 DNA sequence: TGTGCCAGCAGTGGGGGCGAGGGGCCTCACCTTAACTATGGCTACACCTTC. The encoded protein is CASSGGEGPHLNYGYTF.

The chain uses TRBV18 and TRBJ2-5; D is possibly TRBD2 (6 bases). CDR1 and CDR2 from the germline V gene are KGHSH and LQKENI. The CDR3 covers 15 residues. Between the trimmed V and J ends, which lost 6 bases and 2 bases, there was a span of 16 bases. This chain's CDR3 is CASSLEGLGQETQYF. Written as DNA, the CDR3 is TGTGCCAGCTCCTTGGAGGGTTTAGGGCAAGAGACCCAGTACTTC.

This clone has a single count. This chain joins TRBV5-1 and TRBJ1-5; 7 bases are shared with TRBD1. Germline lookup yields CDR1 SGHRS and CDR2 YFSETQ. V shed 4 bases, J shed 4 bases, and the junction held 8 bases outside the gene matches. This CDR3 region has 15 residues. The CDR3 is CASSQTGQENQPQHF. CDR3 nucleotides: TGCGCCAGCAGCCAGACAGGGCAAGAAAATCAGCCCCAGCATTTT.

As DNA, the CDR3 is TGTGCCAGTAGTATACAGGGCTCCTACAATGAGCAGTTCTTC. This codes for CASSIQGSYNEQFF. V is TRBV19 and J is TRBJ2-1, with D tentatively TRBD1 (5 bases). The CDR3 loop spans 14 amino acids. Germline-derived CDR1 and CDR2 are LNHDA and SQIVND (reference sequence). Trimming removed 2 bases at V and 0 bases at J, with 5 bases between.